This T cell receptor beta chain is drawn from a study of molecular identifiers for immune sequencing clone quantification. As concerns this clonotype: The junction and the germline gene differ at one end; a read error may be behind it.

In TCRdb, the PCR reads were re-called with MiXCR into one record per CDR3 protein. The sample yields several thousand distinct CDR3 sequences, approximately 15% seen once. This sequence was found in a human donor in good health. Some libraries in this study had Jurkat cell RNA spiked in. Sequenced sample: naive CD8+ T cells from blood, with Jurkat cell RNA spiked in. Subset defined: FACS-sorted CD8+CD4-CCR7+CD45RA+ naive T cells.

Written as DNA, the CDR3 is TGTGCCAGCAGTGTAGAGGGACGGGTATTAGATACGCAGTATTTT. It specifies CASSVEGRVLDTQYF. The chain links TRBV9 to TRBJ2-3; TRBD1 or TRBD2 may be the D gene (5 bases each). Germline V gene lookup returns CDR1 SGDLS and CDR2 YYNGEE. The CDR3 contains 15 residues.